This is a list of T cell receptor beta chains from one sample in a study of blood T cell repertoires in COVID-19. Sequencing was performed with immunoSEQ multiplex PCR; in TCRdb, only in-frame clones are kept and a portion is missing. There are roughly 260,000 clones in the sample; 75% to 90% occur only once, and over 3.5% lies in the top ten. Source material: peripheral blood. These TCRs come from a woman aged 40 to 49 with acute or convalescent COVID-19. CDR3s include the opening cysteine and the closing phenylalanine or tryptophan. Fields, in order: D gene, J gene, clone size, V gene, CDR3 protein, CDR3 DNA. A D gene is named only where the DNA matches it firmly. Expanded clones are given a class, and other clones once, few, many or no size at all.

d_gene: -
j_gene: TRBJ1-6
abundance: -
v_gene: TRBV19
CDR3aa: CASSTQGSRNSPLHF
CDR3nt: TGTGCCAGTAGTACCCAGGGAAGCAGAAATTCACCCCTCCACTTT

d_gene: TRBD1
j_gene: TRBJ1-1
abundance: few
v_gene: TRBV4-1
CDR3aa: CASSLRLPGQGENTEAFF
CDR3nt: TGCGCCAGCAGCCTTCGTCTACCGGGACAGGGGGAGAACACTGAAGCTTTCTTT

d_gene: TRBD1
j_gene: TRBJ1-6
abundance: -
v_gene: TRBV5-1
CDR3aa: CASSSNRGFSPLHF
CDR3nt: TGCGCCAGCAGTTCAAACAGGGGTTTTTCACCCCTCCACTTT

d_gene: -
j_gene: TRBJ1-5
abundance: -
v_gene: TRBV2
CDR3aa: CASRPGGGQPQHF
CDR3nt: TGTGCCAGCCGCCCGGGCGGGGGTCAGCCCCAGCATTTT

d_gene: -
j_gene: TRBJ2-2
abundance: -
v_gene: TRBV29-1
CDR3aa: CSVEAIDTGELFF
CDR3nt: TGCAGCGTTGAAGCCATTGACACCGGGGAGCTGTTTTTT

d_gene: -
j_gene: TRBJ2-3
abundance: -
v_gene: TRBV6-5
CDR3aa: CASSYGGTDTQYF
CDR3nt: TGTGCCAGCAGTTACGGGGGGACAGATACGCAGTATTTT

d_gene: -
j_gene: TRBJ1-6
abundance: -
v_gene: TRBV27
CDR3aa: CASSFGEPNSPLHF
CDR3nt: TGTGCCAGCAGTTTTGGGGAGCCAAATTCACCCCTCCACTTT

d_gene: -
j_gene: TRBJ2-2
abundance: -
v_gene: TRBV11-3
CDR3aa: CASSHQGNTGELFF
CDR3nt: TGTGCCAGCAGCCATCAGGGGAACACCGGGGAGCTGTTTTTT

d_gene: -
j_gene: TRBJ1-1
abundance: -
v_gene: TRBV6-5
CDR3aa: CASRRGNHHTEAFF
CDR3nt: TGTGCCAGCAGGCGGGGGAATCATCACACTGAAGCTTTCTTT

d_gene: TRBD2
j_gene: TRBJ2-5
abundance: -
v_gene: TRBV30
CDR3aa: CACGSHGGGLETQYF
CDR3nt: TGTGCCTGCGGGTCGCACGGGGGGGGTCTGGAGACCCAGTACTTC

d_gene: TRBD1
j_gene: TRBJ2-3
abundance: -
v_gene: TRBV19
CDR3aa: CASGTVFTDTQYF
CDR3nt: TGTGCCAGTGGGACAGTGTTTACAGATACGCAGTATTTT

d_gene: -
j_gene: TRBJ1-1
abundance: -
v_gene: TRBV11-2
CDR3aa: CASSLDQNTEAFF
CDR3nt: TGTGCCAGCAGCTTAGATCAGAACACTGAAGCTTTCTTT

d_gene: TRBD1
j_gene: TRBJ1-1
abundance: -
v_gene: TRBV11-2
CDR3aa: CASSSTGGVTEAFF
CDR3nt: TGTGCCAGCAGCTCGACAGGGGGCGTCACTGAAGCTTTCTTT

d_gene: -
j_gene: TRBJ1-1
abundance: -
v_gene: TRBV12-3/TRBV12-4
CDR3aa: CASSPGQPEAFF
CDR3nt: TGTGCCAGCAGTCCCGGACAGCCTGAAGCTTTCTTT

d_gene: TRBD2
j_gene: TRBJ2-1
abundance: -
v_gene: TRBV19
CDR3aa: CASSIGGGFNEQFF
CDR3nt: TGTGCCAGTAGTATAGGGGGGGGGTTCAATGAGCAGTTCTTC

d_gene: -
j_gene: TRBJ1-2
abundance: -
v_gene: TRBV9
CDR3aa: CASSSRQTNYGYTF
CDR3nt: TGTGCCAGCAGCTCCCGACAGACGAACTATGGCTACACCTTC

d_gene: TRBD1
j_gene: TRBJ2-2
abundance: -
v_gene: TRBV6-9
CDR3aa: CASSYSQGITGELFF
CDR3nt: TGTGCCAGCAGTTATTCACAGGGGATCACCGGGGAGCTGTTTTTT

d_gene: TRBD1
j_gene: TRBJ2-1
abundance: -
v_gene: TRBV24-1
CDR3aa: CATSDTGQGNYNEQFF
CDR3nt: TGTGCCACCAGTGACACGGGACAGGGGAACTACAATGAGCAGTTCTTC

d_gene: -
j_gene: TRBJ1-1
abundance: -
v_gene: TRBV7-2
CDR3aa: CASSPWGVSRTEAFF
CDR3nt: TGTGCCAGCAGCCCCTGGGGGGTAAGCCGGACTGAAGCTTTCTTT

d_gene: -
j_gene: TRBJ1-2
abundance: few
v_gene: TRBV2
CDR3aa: CASTRDTYGYTF
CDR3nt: TGTGCCAGCACCCGGGACACGTATGGCTACACCTTC

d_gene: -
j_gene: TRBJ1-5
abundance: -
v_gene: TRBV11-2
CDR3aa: CASSADGRYGQPQHF
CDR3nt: TGTGCCAGCAGCGCCGACGGGAGGTATGGGCAGCCCCAGCATTTT

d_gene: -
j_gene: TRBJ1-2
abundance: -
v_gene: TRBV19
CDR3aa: CASIGPTGGYTF
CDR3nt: TGTGCCAGTATTGGGCCGACGGGGGGCTACACCTTC

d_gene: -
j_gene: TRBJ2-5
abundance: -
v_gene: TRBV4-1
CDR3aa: CASSQVRGRDQETQYF
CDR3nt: TGCGCCAGCAGCCAAGTGCGGGGGCGGGACCAAGAGACCCAGTACTTC

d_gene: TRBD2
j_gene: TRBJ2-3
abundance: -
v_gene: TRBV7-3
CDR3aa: CASSSTGASGGSTDTQYF
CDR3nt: TGTGCCAGCAGCTCCACCGGGGCCAGCGGGGGGTCCACAGATACGCAGTATTTT

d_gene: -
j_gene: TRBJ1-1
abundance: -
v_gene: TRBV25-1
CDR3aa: CASSAGARGTEAFF
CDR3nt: TGTGCCAGCAGTGCCGGCGCCCGGGGCACTGAAGCTTTCTTT

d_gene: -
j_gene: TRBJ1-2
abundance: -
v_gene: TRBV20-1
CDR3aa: CSARDGQDVGF
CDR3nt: TGCAGTGCTAGAGATGGCCAGGATGTAGGCTTC

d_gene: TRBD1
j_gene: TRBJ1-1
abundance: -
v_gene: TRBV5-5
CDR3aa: CASSSTGVNTEAFF
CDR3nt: TGTGCCAGCAGCAGTACAGGGGTGAACACTGAAGCTTTCTTT

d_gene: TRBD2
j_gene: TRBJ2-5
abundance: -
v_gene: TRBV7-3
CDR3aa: CASSLKAPPASGGLGEETQYF
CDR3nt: TGTGCCAGCAGCTTAAAAGCCCCGCCGGCTAGCGGGGGTTTAGGGGAAGAGACCCAGTACTTC

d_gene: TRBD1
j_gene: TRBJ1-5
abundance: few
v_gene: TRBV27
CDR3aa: CASSRQTGGNQPQHF
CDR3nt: TGTGCCAGCAGTCGCCAGACAGGGGGCAATCAGCCCCAGCATTTT

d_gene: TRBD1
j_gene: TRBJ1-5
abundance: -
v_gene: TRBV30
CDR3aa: CAYSGQYSNQPQHF
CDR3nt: TGTGCCTACTCGGGACAGTATAGCAATCAGCCCCAGCATTTT

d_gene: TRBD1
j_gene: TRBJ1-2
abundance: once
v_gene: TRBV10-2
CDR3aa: CASSESRAGGVYGYTF
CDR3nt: TGCGCCAGCAGTGAGTCGAGGGCAGGGGGCGTCTATGGCTACACCTTC

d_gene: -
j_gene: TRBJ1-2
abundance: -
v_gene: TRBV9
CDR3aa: CASSVGAGQYGYTF
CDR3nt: TGTGCCAGCAGCGTAGGAGCAGGGCAGTATGGCTACACCTTC

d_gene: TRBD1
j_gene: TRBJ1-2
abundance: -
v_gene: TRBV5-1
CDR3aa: CASSRGQGGGYTF
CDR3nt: TGCGCCAGCAGCCGAGGACAGGGGGGTGGCTACACCTTC

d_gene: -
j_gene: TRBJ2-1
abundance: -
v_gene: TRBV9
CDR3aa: CASSGEGAGAGNEQFF
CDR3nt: TGTGCCAGCAGCGGCGAGGGCGCGGGGGCGGGAAATGAGCAGTTCTTC

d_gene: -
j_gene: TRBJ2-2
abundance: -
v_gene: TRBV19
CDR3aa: CASSFTRNTGELFF
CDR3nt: TGTGCCAGTAGCTTCACCAGGAACACCGGGGAGCTGTTTTTT

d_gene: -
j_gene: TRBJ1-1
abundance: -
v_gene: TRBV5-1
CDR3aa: CASSGGGWTEAFF
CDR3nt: TGCGCCAGCAGCGGCGGGGGATGGACTGAAGCTTTCTTT

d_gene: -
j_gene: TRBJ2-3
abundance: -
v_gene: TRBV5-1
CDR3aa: CASTLGLTGPRTDTQYF
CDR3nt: TGCGCCAGCACCCTTGGGCTCACAGGGCCCCGCACAGATACGCAGTATTTT

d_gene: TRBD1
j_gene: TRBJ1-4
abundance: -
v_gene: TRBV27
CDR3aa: CASSLYGTGVPSSEKLFF
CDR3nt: TGTGCCAGCAGTTTGTATGGGACAGGGGTCCCGTCCAGTGAAAAACTGTTTTTT

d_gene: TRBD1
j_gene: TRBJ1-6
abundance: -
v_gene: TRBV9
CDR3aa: CASSVGNRGSNSPLHF
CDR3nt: TGTGCCAGCAGCGTAGGGAACAGGGGTAGTAATTCACCCCTCCACTTT

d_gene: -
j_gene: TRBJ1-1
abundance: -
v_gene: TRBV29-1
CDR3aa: CSVLQGMNTEAFF
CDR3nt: TGCAGCGTTTTACAGGGCATGAACACTGAAGCTTTCTTT

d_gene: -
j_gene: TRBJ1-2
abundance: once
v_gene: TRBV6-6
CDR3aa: CASRANYGYTF
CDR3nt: TGTGCCAGCAGGGCAAACTATGGCTACACCTTC

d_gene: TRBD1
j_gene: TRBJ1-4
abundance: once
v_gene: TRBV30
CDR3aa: CAWSVSSRGLFEKLFF
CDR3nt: TGTGCCTGGAGTGTAAGCAGCAGGGGGCTGTTTGAAAAACTGTTTTTT

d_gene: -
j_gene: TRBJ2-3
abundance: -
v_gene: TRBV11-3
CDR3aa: CASSSGVSTDTQYF
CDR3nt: TGTGCCAGCAGCAGCGGTGTGAGCACAGATACGCAGTATTTT

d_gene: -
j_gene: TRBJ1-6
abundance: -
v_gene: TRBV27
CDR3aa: CASSPLPGYSPLHF
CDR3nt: TGTGCCAGCAGCCCCTTACCGGGGTATTCACCCCTCCACTTT

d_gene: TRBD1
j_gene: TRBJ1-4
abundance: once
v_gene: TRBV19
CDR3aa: CASSNSDRVNLFF
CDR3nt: TGTGCCAGTAGTAACTCAGACAGGGTTAACCTGTTTTTT

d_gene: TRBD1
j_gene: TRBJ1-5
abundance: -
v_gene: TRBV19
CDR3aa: CASRQGADQPQHF
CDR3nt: TGTGCCAGTAGACAGGGGGCGGATCAGCCCCAGCATTTT

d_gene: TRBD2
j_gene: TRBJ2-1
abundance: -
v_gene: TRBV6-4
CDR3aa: CASSDPSAGGPHNEQFF
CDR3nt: TGTGCCAGCAGTGACCCATCCGCGGGGGGGCCCCACAATGAGCAGTTCTTC

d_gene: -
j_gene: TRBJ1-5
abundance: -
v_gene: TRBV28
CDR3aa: CASSTSGYKGRVGNQPQHF
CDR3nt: TGTGCCAGCAGCACAAGCGGATATAAGGGCCGGGTGGGCAATCAGCCCCAGCATTTT

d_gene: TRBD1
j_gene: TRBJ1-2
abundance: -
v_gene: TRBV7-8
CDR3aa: CASSPIENRGNGYTF
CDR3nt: TGTGCCAGCAGCCCGATTGAAAACAGGGGAAACGGCTACACCTTC

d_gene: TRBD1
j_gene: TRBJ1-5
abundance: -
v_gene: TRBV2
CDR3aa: CASSGTGARNQPQHF
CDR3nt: TGTGCCAGCAGCGGGACAGGGGCTCGCAATCAGCCCCAGCATTTT

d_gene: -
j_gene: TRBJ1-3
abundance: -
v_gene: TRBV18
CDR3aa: CASSLRDYGNTIYF
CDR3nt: TGTGCCAGCTCACTCAGGGATTATGGAAACACCATATATTTT

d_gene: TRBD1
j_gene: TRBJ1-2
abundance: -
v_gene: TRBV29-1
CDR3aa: CSVESWQGDRNTF
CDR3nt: TGCAGCGTTGAAAGTTGGCAGGGGGATAGAAACACCTTC

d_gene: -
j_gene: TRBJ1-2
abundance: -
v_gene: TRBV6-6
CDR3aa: CASSYTQAPNYGYTF
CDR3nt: TGTGCCAGCAGTTACACACAGGCCCCTAACTATGGCTACACCTTC

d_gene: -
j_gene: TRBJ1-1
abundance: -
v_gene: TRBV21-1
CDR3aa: CASSSRRMGGTEAFF
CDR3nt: TGTGCCAGCAGCAGCCGGAGGATGGGTGGCACTGAAGCTTTCTTT